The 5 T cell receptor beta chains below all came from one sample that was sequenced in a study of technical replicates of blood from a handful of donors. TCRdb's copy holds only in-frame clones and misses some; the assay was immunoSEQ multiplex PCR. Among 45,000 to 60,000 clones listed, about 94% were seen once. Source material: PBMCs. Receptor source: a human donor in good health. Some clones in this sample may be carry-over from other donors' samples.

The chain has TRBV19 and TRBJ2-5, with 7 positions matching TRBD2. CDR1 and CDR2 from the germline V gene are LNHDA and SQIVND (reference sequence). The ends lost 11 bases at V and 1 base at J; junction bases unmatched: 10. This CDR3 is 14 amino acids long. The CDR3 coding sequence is TGTGCCGTACGAGGGGCTAGCGGCCAAGAGACCCAGTACTTC. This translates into CAVRGASGQETQYF. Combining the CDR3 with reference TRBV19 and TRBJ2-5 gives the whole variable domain DGGITQSPKYLFRKEGQNVTLSCEQNLNHDAMYWYRQDPGQGLRLIYYSQIVNDFQKGDIAEGYSVSREKKESFPLTVTSAQKNPTAFYLCAVRGASGQETQYFGPGTRLLVL.

The CDR3 protein is CASSIDSNRGGIADTQYF. The CDR3 nucleotides read TGTGCCAGTAGTATAGATTCCAACAGGGGGGGTATCGCAGATACGCAGTATTTT. The chain carries TRBV19 and TRBJ2-3; D is perhaps TRBD1 (8 bases). Germline CDR1 and CDR2: LNHDA and SQIVND (reference sequence). V lost 0 bases, J lost 4 bases, and 20 bases lay in between. The CDR3 runs 18 residues.

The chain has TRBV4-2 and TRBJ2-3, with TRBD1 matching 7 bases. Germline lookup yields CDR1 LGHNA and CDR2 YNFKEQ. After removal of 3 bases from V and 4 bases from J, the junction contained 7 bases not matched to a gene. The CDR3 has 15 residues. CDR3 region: CASSQSGQAPDTQYF. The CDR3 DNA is TGTGCCAGCAGCCAGTCTGGACAGGCGCCAGATACGCAGTATTTT.

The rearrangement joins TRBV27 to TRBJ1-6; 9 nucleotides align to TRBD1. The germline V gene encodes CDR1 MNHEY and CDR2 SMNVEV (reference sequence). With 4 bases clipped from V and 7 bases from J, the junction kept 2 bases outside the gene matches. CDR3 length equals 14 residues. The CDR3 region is CASSSDRGNSPLHF. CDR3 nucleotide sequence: TGTGCCAGCAGTTCGGACAGGGGCAATTCACCCCTCCACTTT.

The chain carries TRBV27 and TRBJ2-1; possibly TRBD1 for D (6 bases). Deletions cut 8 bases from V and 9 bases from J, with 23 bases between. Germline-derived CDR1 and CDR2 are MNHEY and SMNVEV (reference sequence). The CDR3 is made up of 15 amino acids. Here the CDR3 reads CASRQVPPTFGEQFF. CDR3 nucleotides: TGTGCCAGCCGACAGGTTCCCCCGACATTTGGTGAGCAGTTCTTC.